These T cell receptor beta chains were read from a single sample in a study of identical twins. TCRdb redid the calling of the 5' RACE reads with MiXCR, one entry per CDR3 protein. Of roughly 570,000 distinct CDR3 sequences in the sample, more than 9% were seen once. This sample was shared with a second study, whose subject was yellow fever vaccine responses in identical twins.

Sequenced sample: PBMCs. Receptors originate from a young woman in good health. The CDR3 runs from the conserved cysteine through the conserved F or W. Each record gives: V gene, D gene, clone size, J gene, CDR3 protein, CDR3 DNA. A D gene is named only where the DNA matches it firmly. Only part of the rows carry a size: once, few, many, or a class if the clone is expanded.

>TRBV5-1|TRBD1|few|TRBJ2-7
CASSKGTGVYEQYF
TGCGCCAGCAGCAAGGGGACAGGGGTCTACGAGCAGTACTTC
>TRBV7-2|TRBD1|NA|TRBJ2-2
CASSLAVWGQDDTGELFF
TGTGCCAGCAGCTTAGCGGTTTGGGGACAGGACGACACCGGGGAGCTGTTTTTT
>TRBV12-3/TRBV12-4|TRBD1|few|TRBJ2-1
CASIPSPTGGVYNEQFF
TGTGCCAGCATTCCCAGCCCAACAGGGGGCGTCTACAATGAGCAGTTCTTC
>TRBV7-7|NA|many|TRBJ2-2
CASSLDQTGELFF
TGTGCTAGCAGCTTAGATCAAACCGGGGAGCTGTTTTTT
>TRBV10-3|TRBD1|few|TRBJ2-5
CAISAGTGVETQYF
TGTGCCATCAGCGCCGGGACAGGGGTTGAGACCCAGTACTTC
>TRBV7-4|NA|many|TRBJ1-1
CASSRQDPNTEAFF
TGTGCCAGCAGTCGACAGGACCCGAACACTGAAGCTTTCTTT
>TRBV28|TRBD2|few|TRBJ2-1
CASSPLPGGGATDEQFF
TGTGCCAGCAGTCCTCTACCGGGCGGGGGGGCCACGGATGAGCAGTTCTTC
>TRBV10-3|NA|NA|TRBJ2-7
CAISEPNTGFYEQYF
TGTGCCATCAGTGAGCCCAATACAGGATTCTACGAGCAGTACTTC
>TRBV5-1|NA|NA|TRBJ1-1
CASSSPRQVGNTEAFF
TGCGCCAGCAGCTCCCCCAGACAGGTAGGGAACACTGAAGCTTTCTTT
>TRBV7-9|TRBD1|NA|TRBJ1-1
CASSRGRGLDTEAFF
TGTGCCAGCAGCCGAGGCAGGGGGCTTGACACTGAAGCTTTCTTT
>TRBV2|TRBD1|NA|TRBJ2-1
CASKIRGSDGQFF
TGTGCCAGCAAAATCAGGGGGAGTGACGGGCAGTTCTTC
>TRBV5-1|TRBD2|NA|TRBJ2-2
CASSAGLAGSGELFF
TGCGCCAGCAGCGCGGGACTAGCGGGGAGCGGGGAGCTGTTTTTT
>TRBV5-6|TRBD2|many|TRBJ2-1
CASSLGLAGSYNEQFF
TGTGCCAGCAGCTTGGGACTAGCGGGCTCCTACAATGAGCAGTTCTTC
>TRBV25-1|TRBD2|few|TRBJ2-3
CASSGVERGGSDTQYF
TGTGCCAGCAGTGGCGTTGAGCGGGGGGGCTCAGATACGCAGTATTTT
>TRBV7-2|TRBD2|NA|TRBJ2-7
CASSEERGGSYEQYF
TGTGCCAGCAGCGAGGAGCGGGGGGGCTCCTACGAGCAGTACTTC
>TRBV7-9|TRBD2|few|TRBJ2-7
CASTNLAANYEQYF
TGTGCCAGCACCAATCTAGCGGCCAACTACGAGCAGTACTTC
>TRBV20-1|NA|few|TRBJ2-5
CSARDPSQETQYF
TGCAGTGCTAGAGATCCCAGTCAAGAGACCCAGTACTTC
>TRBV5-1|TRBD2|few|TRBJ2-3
CASSLDTSGAPDTQYF
TGCGCCAGCAGCTTAGACACTAGCGGGGCTCCCGATACGCAGTATTTT
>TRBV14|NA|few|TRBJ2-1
CASSRGPLSYNEQFF
TGTGCCAGCAGCCGAGGCCCGCTCTCCTACAATGAGCAGTTCTTC
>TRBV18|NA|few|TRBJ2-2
CASSPLGSLTLNTGELFF
TGTGCCAGCTCACCACTGGGCAGCCTCACCCTGAACACCGGGGAGCTGTTTTTT
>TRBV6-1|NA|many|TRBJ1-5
CASSRTDASNQPQHF
TGTGCCAGCAGTCGGACTGACGCAAGCAATCAGCCCCAGCATTTT
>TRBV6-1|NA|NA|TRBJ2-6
CASRPQGATGANVLTF
TGTGCCAGCAGACCACAGGGAGCTACTGGGGCCAACGTCCTGACTTTC
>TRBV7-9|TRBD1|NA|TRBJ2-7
CASSFQGAHEQYF
TGTGCCAGCAGTTTCCAGGGGGCCCACGAGCAGTACTTC
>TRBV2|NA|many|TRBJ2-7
CAWRILYEQYF
TGTGCCTGGAGAATACTCTACGAGCAGTACTTC
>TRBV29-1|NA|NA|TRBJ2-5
CSVEDRSPGETQYF
TGCAGCGTTGAAGATCGCAGCCCTGGTGAGACCCAGTACTTC
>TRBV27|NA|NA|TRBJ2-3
CASGRQPFSGDTQYF
TGTGCCAGCGGCCGACAGCCTTTCAGCGGAGATACGCAGTATTTT
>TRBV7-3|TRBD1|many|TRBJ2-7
CASSLRLGQNSEQYF
TGTGCCAGCAGCTTAAGGCTGGGACAGAATTCCGAGCAGTACTTC
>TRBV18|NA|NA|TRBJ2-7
CASSPKPRDNSYEQYF
TGTGCCAGCTCACCGAAACCTAGGGACAATTCCTACGAGCAGTACTTC
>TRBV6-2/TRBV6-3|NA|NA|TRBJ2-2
CASSRDFVGGELFF
TGTGCCAGCAGCCGGGACTTCGTTGGCGGGGAGCTGTTTTTT
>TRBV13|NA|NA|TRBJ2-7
CASSLGRISGFNEQYF
TGTGCCAGCAGCTTAGGCCGTATTAGTGGGTTCAACGAGCAGTACTTC
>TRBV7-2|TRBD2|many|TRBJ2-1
CASSLARTSGDEQFF
TGTGCCAGCAGCTTAGCGCGGACTAGCGGGGATGAGCAGTTCTTC
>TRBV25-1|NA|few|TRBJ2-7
CASSETIGGYEQYF
TGTGCCAGCAGTGAGACTATCGGAGGCTACGAGCAGTACTTC
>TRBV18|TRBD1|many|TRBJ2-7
CASLPGQGLPGDF
TGTGCCAGCCTGCCGGGACAGGGGTTACCCGGGGACTTC
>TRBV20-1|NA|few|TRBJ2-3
CGLGRFADTQYF
TGCGGGCTAGGGAGGTTCGCAGATACGCAGTATTTT
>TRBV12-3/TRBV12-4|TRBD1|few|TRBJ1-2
CASTPTDRGKGYTF
TGTGCCAGCACCCCTACGGACAGGGGGAAGGGCTACACCTTC
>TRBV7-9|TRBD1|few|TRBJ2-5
CASRLTGVEGETQYF
TGTGCCAGCCGTCTGACAGGGGTCGAGGGAGAGACCCAGTACTTC
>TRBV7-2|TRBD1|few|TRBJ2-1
CASSLYRGAYNEQFF
TGTGCCAGCAGCTTGTACAGGGGCGCCTACAATGAGCAGTTCTTC
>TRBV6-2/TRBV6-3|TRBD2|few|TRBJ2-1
CASSLPGTSYNEQFF
TGTGCCAGCAGTCTTCCGGGGACTAGTTACAATGAGCAGTTCTTC
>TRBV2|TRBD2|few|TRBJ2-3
CASSGLVAGNTDTQYF
TGTGCCAGCAGCGGCCTCGTAGCGGGGAACACAGATACGCAGTATTTT
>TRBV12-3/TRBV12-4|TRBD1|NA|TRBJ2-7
CASSLAPAGGGEQYF
TGTGCCAGCAGTTTAGCGCCGGCAGGGGGCGGGGAGCAGTACTTC
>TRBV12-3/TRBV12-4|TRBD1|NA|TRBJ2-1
CASSLHPGQGPDEQFF
TGTGCCAGCAGTTTACATCCCGGACAGGGGCCCGATGAGCAGTTCTTC
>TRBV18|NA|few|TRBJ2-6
CASSQGDGANVLTF
TGTGCCAGCTCACAGGGGGACGGGGCCAACGTCCTGACTTTC
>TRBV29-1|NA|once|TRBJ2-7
CSVVSASVHEQYF
TGCAGCGTTGTTTCGGCTAGCGTCCACGAGCAGTACTTC
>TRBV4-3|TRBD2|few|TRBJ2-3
CASSQALAGVVDTQYF
TGCGCCAGCAGCCAAGCTCTAGCGGGAGTGGTAGATACGCAGTATTTT
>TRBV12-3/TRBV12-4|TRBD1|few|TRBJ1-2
CASSIDRGGVGYTF
TGTGCCAGCAGTATCGACAGGGGCGGCGTTGGCTACACCTTC
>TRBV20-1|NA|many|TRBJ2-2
CSAEYRGGTGELFF
TGCAGTGCTGAATACAGGGGAGGGACCGGGGAGCTGTTTTTT
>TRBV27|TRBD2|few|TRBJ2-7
CASSILGLAGGGEQYF
TGTGCCAGCAGCATCCTAGGACTAGCGGGCGGGGGCGAGCAGTACTTC
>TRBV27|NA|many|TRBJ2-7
CASSAPSPYEQYF
TGTGCCAGCAGTGCCCCGTCGCCCTACGAGCAGTACTTC
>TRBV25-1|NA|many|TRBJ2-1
CASRGLSNEQFF
TGTGCCAGCAGGGGGCTATCCAATGAGCAGTTCTTC
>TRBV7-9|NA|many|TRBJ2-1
CASSPPGSNEQFF
TGTGCCAGCAGCCCACCGGGTAGCAATGAGCAGTTCTTC
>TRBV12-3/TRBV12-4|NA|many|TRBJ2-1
CASSLGTVNSYNEQFF
TGTGCCAGCAGTTTAGGGACCGTTAACTCCTACAATGAGCAGTTCTTC
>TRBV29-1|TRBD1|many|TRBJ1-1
CSVAPLDRGKVMNTEAFF
TGCAGCGTTGCCCCGCTAGACAGGGGGAAGGTGATGAACACTGAAGCTTTCTTT
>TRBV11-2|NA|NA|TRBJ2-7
CASSSGSTYEQYF
TGTGCCAGCAGTTCCGGATCGACCTACGAGCAGTACTTC
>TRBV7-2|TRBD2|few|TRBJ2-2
CASSQLAGGNTGELFF
TGTGCCAGCAGCCAATTAGCGGGGGGGAACACCGGGGAGCTGTTTTTT
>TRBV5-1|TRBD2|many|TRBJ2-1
CASSLTSGGPNEQFF
TGCGCCAGCAGCTTGACTAGCGGGGGCCCAAATGAGCAGTTCTTC
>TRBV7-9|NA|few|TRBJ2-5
CASSYDFRVGGETQYF
TGTGCCAGCAGCTACGATTTCAGGGTAGGGGGGGAGACCCAGTACTTC
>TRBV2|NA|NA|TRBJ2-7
CASSEVVGNEQYF
TGTGCCAGCAGTGAAGTCGTGGGAAACGAGCAGTACTTC
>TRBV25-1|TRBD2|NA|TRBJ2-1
CASSETGGLAGGYNEQFF
TGTGCCAGCAGTGAGACCGGAGGCCTAGCGGGGGGGTACAATGAGCAGTTCTTC
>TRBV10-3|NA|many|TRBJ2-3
CAISVKSTDTQYF
TGTGCCATCAGTGTAAAGAGCACAGATACGCAGTATTTT